The following is a T cell receptor beta chain sequence with its context. As yet, its antigen is unknown. PCR was performed using 60 Vbeta and 13 Jbeta primers. Method: immunoSEQ multiplex PCR; TCRdb's copy keeps in-frame clones and lacks some. The profile shows 160,000 or so clones, 72% of them singletons. This sample stems from a study of cytomegalovirus exposure and HLA in healthy donors. Overall study results and limits: The majority of TCR sequences were rare, yet some public TCRs appeared in many donors.

The CDR3 has 13 residues. With 4 bases removed from V and 1 base from J, the gap between germline ends came to 7 bases. Per the germline V gene, CDR1 is MNHEY and CDR2 is SMNVEV (reference sequence). The clonotype comes from a human donor in good health. This chain joins TRBV27 and TRBJ1-1; possibly TRBD1 for D (6 bases). Material for sequencing was PBMCs. CDR3 in DNA: TGTGCCAGCAGTTACAGGGCGAACACTGAAGCTTTCTTT. This codes for CASSYRANTEAFF.